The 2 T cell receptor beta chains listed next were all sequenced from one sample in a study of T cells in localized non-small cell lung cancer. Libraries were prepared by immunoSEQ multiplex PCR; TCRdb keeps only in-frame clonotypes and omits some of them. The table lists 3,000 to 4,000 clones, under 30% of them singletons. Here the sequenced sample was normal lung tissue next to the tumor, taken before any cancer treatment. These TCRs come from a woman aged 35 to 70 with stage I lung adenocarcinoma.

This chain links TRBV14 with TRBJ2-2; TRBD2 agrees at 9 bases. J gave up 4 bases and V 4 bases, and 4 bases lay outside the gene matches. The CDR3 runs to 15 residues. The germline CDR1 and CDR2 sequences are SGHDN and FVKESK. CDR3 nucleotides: TGTGCCAGCAGCCTAGCGGGAGTTCGCACCGGGGAGCTGTTTTTT. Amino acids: CASSLAGVRTGELFF.

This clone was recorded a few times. The CDR3: CASSYSTDSPGNEQFF. The DNA of the CDR3 is TGTGCCAGCAGTTACTCGACAGACTCCCCTGGGAATGAGCAGTTCTTC. The chain employs TRBV6-8 and TRBJ2-1; TRBD1 might be the D (5 bases). Trimming removed 0 bases from V and 7 bases from J, with 16 bases in between. This CDR3 region has 16 residues. Germline CDR1 reads MNHGY; CDR2 reads SAAAGT.